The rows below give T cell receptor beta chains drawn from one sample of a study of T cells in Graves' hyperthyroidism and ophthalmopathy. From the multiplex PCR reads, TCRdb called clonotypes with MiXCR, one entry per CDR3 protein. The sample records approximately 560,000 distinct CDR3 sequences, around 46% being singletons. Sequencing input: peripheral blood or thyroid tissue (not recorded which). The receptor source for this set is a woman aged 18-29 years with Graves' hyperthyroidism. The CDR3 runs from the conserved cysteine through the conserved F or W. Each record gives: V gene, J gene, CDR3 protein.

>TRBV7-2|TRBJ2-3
CASSLRDTDTQYF
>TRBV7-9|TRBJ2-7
CASRGWGTEQYF
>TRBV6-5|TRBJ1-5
CASSPLGQGSNQPQHF
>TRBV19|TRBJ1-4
CASSIDGRGSEKLFF
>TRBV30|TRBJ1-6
CAWSGIGGNSPLHF
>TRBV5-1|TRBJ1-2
CSVDGNPGTGDGYTF
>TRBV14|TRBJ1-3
CASSLGLQPSGNTIYF
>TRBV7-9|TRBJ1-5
CASSLQGINQPQHF
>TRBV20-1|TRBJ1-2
CSARGGARSYGYTF
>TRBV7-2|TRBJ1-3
CASSYGTGNTIYF
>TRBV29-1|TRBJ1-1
CSPKTGIEAFF
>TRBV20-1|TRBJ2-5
CSASTRDQYF
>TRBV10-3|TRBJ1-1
CAISSHEQMNTEAFF
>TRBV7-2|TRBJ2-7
CASSQLRTSGGYEQYF
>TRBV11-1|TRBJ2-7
CASSLKGSLSYEQYF
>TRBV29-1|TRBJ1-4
CSDPPTNEKLFF
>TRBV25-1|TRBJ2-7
CASSSDSGAYEQYF
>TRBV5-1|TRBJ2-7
CASSLGALAGGPGEQYF
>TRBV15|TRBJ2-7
CATSSPSGRNEQYF
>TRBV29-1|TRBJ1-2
CSGGAKDGYTF
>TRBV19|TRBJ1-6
CASTTRDSPLHF
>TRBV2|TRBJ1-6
CASSHRHSNSPLHF
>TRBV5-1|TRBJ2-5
CASHRDAMTKDETQYF
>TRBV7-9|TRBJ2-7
CASRNRDNSYEQYF
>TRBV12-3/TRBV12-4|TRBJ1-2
CASSRDRARGYTF
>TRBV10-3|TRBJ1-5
CASTNTGGMAQPQHF
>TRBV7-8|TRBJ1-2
CASSLGDRALGYTF
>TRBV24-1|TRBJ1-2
CATGGTGDYGYTF
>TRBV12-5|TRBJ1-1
CASGALKEYTEAFF
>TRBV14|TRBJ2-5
CASSQDLSRGPYQETQYF
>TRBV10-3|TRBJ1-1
CAISGGQGAQRSTEAFF
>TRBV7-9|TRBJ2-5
CASRPTRRETQYF
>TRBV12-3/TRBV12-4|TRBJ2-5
CASNPTGQETQYF
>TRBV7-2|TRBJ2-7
CASGDRGYYEQYF
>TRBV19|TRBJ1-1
CASSIAAGTEAFF
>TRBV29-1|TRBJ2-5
CSVKIGQETQYF
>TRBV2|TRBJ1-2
CASSLLGQGAPGYTF
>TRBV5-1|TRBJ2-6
CASSQTQSGANVLTF
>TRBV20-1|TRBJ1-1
CSARDEPRGRTEAFF
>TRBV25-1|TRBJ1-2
CASSLTKADGAVTF
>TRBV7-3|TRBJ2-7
CASSSGTGDYEQYF
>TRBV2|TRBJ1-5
CASSEALTGVNNQPQHF
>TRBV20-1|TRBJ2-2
CSAPAQGTGGELFF
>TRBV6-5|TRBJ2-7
CASGGGEAYEQYF
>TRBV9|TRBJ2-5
CASSKPIAGGQETQYF
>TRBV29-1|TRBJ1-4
CSVVDPSTNEKLFF
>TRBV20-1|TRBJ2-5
CSARALGSGQETQYF
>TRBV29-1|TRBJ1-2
CSGVAGGYGYTF
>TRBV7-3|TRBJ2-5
CASSKGQIQETQYF
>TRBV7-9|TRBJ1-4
CASSRDWVGYPKREFF
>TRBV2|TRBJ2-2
CASSGERINTGELLF
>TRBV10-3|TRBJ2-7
CAIAKADEQYF